This T cell receptor (beta chain) appears in the sequencing data of a study of blood T cell repertoires in COVID-19. Source study methods: How many nucleated cells were present was estimated from reference gene primer amplification. Using immunoSEQ multiplex PCR, the repertoire was profiled, and TCRdb retains in-frame clones only, with some absent. V, J and clone size are those of that table, while D and trimming were read from the DNA. This repertoire shows some 200,000 clones, approximately 90% found once; its top ten account for approximately 5.9%. Germline CDR1 LNHDA, CDR2 SQIVND (reference sequence). V shed 7 bases and J 6 bases; nucleotides not matched to a gene: 9. The CDR3 runs to 15 residues.

This chain joins TRBV19 and TRBJ2-2; TRBD1 agrees at 9 bases. Material for sequencing was peripheral blood. The TCR comes from a man aged 80 or over with acute or convalescent COVID-19. This chain's CDR3 is CASTLTGTGPGELFF. CDR3 bases: TGTGCCAGTACCCTCACCGGGACAGGGCCCGGGGAGCTGTTTTTT.